One sample yielded the 7 T cell receptor beta chains listed below, sequenced in a study of blood T cell repertoires in COVID-19. The data were produced by immunoSEQ multiplex PCR, yet TCRdb's version contains in-frame clones alone and is incomplete. The profile shows approximately 190,000 clones, 84% of them singletons. The specimen was PBMCs or T cells enriched from blood (not recorded which). These receptor sequences come from a young woman who had been exposed to COVID-19.

The V call is TRBV19, the J call TRBJ2-7, with 7 bases aligning to TRBD1. CDR3 size: 12 residues. J gave up 8 bases and V 3 bases, and 4 bases lay outside the gene matches. The germline gives CDR1 LNHDA, CDR2 SQIVND (reference sequence). CDR3 sequence (DNA): TGTGCCAGTAGTATCGACAGGGACCAGCAGTACTTC. Translation gives CASSIDRDQQYF.

The chain joins TRBV4-3 to TRBJ1-1; D is perhaps TRBD1 (5 bases). CDR3 length: 14 residues. Germline CDR1 reads LGHNA; CDR2 reads YSLEER. The V end was cut by 3 bases, the J end by 2 bases, with 10 bases between. For the CDR3, the DNA is TGCGCCAGCAGCCAGCGGGGGTTAAACACTGAAGCTTTCTTT. Translating it yields CASSQRGLNTEAFF.

The chain has TRBV6-5 and TRBJ2-2, with TRBD1 matching over 8 bases. The CDR3 spans 15 residues. J was trimmed by 8 bases and V by 1 base; bases with no gene match: 6. Germline CDR1 MNHEY, CDR2 SVGAGI. The CDR3 protein is CASSYFAGGSGELFF. In nucleotides, the CDR3 is TGTGCCAGCAGTTACTTCGCAGGGGGCTCGGGGGAGCTGTTTTTT.

The genes are TRBV27 and TRBJ1-4; 8 bases are a match to TRBD1. The germline V gene encodes CDR1 MNHEY and CDR2 SMNVEV (reference sequence). V shed 4 bases and J 0 bases; nucleotides not matched to a gene: 1. This CDR3 spans 15 amino acids. The CDR3 sequence: CASSSTGATNEKLFF. CDR3 nucleotides: TGTGCCAGCAGTTCGACAGGGGCAACTAATGAAAAACTGTTTTTT.

The V call is TRBV4-1, the J call TRBJ2-1, with D unclear. Germline loops: CDR1 MGHRA, CDR2 YSYEKL. The CDR3 extends over 13 amino acids. Trimming took off 1 base at V and 11 bases at J, with 12 bases between the two ends. This CDR3 reads CASSQGPEAKQFF. In DNA form, the CDR3 reads TGCGCCAGCAGCCAAGGTCCAGAGGCTAAGCAGTTCTTC.

In DNA, the CDR3 is TGCGCCAGCAGTACAGGGGGCACTGAAGCTTTCTTT. Protein sequence: CASSTGGTEAFF. The chain joins TRBV10-2 to TRBJ1-1; 8 nucleotides line up with TRBD1. Germline V gene sequence: CDR1 WSHSY, CDR2 SAAADI. V shed 5 bases and J 4 bases; nucleotides not matched to a gene: 0. CDR3 length: 12 residues.

The rearrangement uses TRBV15 and TRBJ2-4, with TRBD1 matching over 7 bases. The CDR3 loop spans 14 amino acids. Germline V gene sequence: CDR1 LNHNV, CDR2 YYDKDF (reference sequence). V was clipped by 4 bases and J by 3 bases; unmatched bases: 3. This chain's CDR3 is CATSIQGVKNIQYF. The CDR3 nucleotides are TGTGCCACCAGCATCCAGGGGGTCAAAAACATTCAGTACTTC.